This passage covers 15 T cell receptor beta chains from one sample sequenced in a study of T cells of healthy individuals. A single record per CDR3 protein comes from TCRdb applying MiXCR to the 5' RACE reads. Altogether approximately 89,000 distinct CDR3 sequences are present, about 4.8% being singletons, with the ten largest covering around 6.9%. Receptors originate from a female donor in good health.

Ten or more counts support this clonotype. The chain recombines TRBV7-3 with TRBJ1-1; D is undetermined. V shed 5 bases and J shed 6 bases, with 13 bases lying between them. Germline assignment: CDR1 SGHTA and CDR2 FQGTGA. The CDR3 contains 13 residues. The CDR3 DNA is TGTGCCAGCAGCGAAACAGCCCCCGCTGAAGCTTTCTTT. This codes for CASSETAPAEAFF.

This chain connects TRBV5-1 to TRBJ2-7; TRBD2 might be the D (6 bases). The germline V gene encodes CDR1 SGHRS and CDR2 YFSETQ. Trimming cost V 2 bases and J 3 bases, with 9 bases left between them. The CDR3 loop spans 13 amino acids. The CDR3 region is CASSFPEGYEQYF. Here the CDR3 DNA reads TGCGCCAGCAGCTTTCCGGAGGGCTACGAGCAGTACTTC.

This clonotype was found a few times. The V and J genes are TRBV12-3 or TRBV12-4 and TRBJ1-1; weak D call: TRBD1 (6 bases). CDR3 length: 14 residues. Trimming took 7 bases from V and 6 from J, leaving 18 bases between them. The CDR3 nucleotides are TGTGCCAGCAATCCAAGTGGACAGTACGCTGAAGCTTTCTTT. It encodes CASNPSGQYAEAFF.

This clonotype was found many times. The chain recombines TRBV7-8 with TRBJ2-3; 10 bases align to TRBD2. V trimming: 5 bases; J trimming: 3 bases; junction bases outside the gene matches: 8. Germline V gene sequence: CDR1 SGHVS, CDR2 FQNEAQ. The CDR3 covers 16 residues. CDR3 coding DNA: TGTGCCAGCAGCCCAAGCGGGAGGGCCTCGACAGATACGCAGTATTTT. It codes for CASSPSGRASTDTQYF.

This clonotype appeared many times. The chain uses TRBV5-5 and TRBJ2-1; D ambiguous. The length of the CDR3 is 14 residues. Germline CDR1 SGHKS, CDR2 YYEKEE (reference sequence). V was cut by 0 bases and J by 8 bases, with 12 bases left in between. CDR3 sequence (DNA): TGTGCCAGCAGCTTGGGTGGTAGTTCGGATGAGCAGTTCTTC. Translating it yields CASSLGGSSDEQFF.

This clonotype was counted between two and nine times. This rearrangement joins TRBV5-6 to TRBJ1-1, with unresolved D. This CDR3 spans 11 amino acids. Looked up from germline, CDR1 is SGHDT and CDR2 is YYEEEE. Trimming shortened V by 0 bases and J by 7 bases, and 4 bases separated the two germline ends. The CDR3 DNA follows: TGTGCCAGCAGCTTGGGCAGTGAAGCTTTCTTT. Residues: CASSLGSEAFF.

There are a few counts of this clonotype. This chain links TRBV6-5 with TRBJ2-5; D is uncertain. The V gene's germline CDR1 is MNHEY and CDR2 SVGAGI. V shed 0 bases and J shed 5 bases, with 16 bases lying between them. The CDR3 spans 16 residues. This chain's CDR3 is CASSYSIASSMETQYF. CDR3 DNA sequence: TGTGCCAGCAGTTACTCGATAGCCAGCAGTATGGAGACCCAGTACTTC.

In this sample, this clonotype turned up many times. The V and J genes are TRBV29-1 and TRBJ2-1; 7 bases align to TRBD1. This CDR3 is 12 amino acids long. V lost 5 bases and J lost 7; bases outside the gene matches: 5. Germline V lookup: CDR1 SQVTM, CDR2 ANQGSEA. The CDR3 loop reads CSVRGRGNEQFF. As DNA, the CDR3 is TGCAGCGTTCGGGGCAGGGGGAATGAGCAGTTCTTC.

This clonotype occurred many times. This chain links TRBV3-1 with TRBJ2-7, with TRBD1 identical over 11 bases. With 4 bases clipped from V and 3 bases from J, the junction kept 5 bases outside the gene matches. Germline CDR1 and CDR2: LGHDT and YNNKEL (reference sequence). This CDR3 region has 15 residues. The CDR3 DNA reads as TGTGCCAGCAGCCCAGGACAGGGGGCAGGCTACGAGCAGTACTTC. Protein sequence: CASSPGQGAGYEQYF.

This clonotype was detected many times. V usage is TRBV9 and J usage is TRBJ1-6; possibly TRBD1 for D (5 bases). V was pared by 2 bases and J by 3 bases, with 6 bases between. The length of the CDR3 is 14 residues. Germline CDR1 reads SGDLS; CDR2 reads YYNGEE. CDR3 sequence (DNA): TGTGCCAGCAGCGTTACAGGCTATAATTCACCCCTCCACTTT. It encodes CASSVTGYNSPLHF.

The chain combines TRBV6-2 or TRBV6-3 with TRBJ2-7; unclear D gene. Germline values: CDR1 MNHEY, CDR2 SVGEGT. V was pared by 2 bases and J by 1 base, with 6 bases between. The CDR3 sequence is 13 residues long. The CDR3 region has the DNA TGTGCCAGCAGTTACACGGATTCCTACGAGCAGTACTTC. This translates into CASSYTDSYEQYF.

This clonotype was detected many times. This sequence joins TRBV6-5 and TRBJ1-4; D unclear. CDR3 length: 16 amino acids. Germline assignment: CDR1 MNHEY and CDR2 SVGAGI. Trimming left V 6 bases short and J 2 bases short, with 16 bases between. DNA for the CDR3: TGTGCCAGCAGCTCTCTGGGAATCCCGACTAATGAAAAACTGTTTTTT. This gives the protein CASSSLGIPTNEKLFF.

This clonotype was recorded at least ten times. J is TRBJ1-5 and V is TRBV7-8; D gene ambiguous. Trimming pared 3 bases from V and 4 bases from J, leaving 4 bases between. Germline lookup yields CDR1 SGHVS and CDR2 FQNEAQ. The CDR3 contains 12 residues. The CDR3 loop reads CASSLENQPQHF. Written as DNA, the CDR3 is TGTGCCAGCAGCTTGGAGAATCAGCCCCAGCATTTT.

This clonotype was detected only a few times. J is TRBJ2-1 and V is TRBV28, with 12 bases matching TRBD2. Germline V gives CDR1 MDHEN, CDR2 SYDVKM. Trimming at V came to 5 bases and at J to 12 bases, leaving 11 bases not matched to a gene. The CDR3 length is 15 residues. This CDR3 reads CASSPRLAGVSGQFF. The DNA for the CDR3 is TGTGCCAGCAGTCCTCGACTAGCGGGAGTATCGGGGCAGTTCTTC.

V is TRBV7-8 and J is TRBJ2-1, with D possibly TRBD2 on 6 matching bases. The CDR3 is 15 residues long. The germline CDR1 and CDR2 sequences are SGHVS and FQNEAQ. Trimming pared 5 bases from V and 7 bases from J, leaving 18 bases between. In DNA, the CDR3 is TGTGCCAGCAGCGTACTGGCGGAGGGTTGGAATGAGCAGTTCTTC. It specifies CASSVLAEGWNEQFF.